Listed below are T cell receptor beta chains from one sample, sequenced in a study of cytomegalovirus exposure and HLA in healthy donors. The method was immunoSEQ multiplex PCR; TCRdb's version includes in-frame clones alone and lacks a portion of them. The table has under 100,000 clones, about 70% seen once. Sequencing was carried out using PBMCs. The receptors derive from a middle-aged man in good health and CMV-seronegative. CDR3s include the opening cysteine and the closing phenylalanine or tryptophan. A D gene is named only where the DNA matches it firmly. Not every row has a clone size; where given, it reads once, few, many or a size class.

TRBV19	-	TRBD1	TRBJ1-4	CASSPGGLGEKLFF	TGTGCCAGTAGTCCAGGGGGTTTAGGTGAAAAACTGTTTTTT
TRBV11-2	-	-	TRBJ1-2	CASSLGGNYGYTF	TGTGCCAGCAGCTTAGGCGGGAACTATGGCTACACCTTC
TRBV29-1	-	TRBD2	TRBJ2-3	CSVVKTSGGVGDTQYF	TGCAGCGTTGTAAAGACTAGCGGGGGGGTGGGAGATACGCAGTATTTT
TRBV6-6	once	-	TRBJ1-1	CASSYSRGMNTEAFF	TGTGCCAGCAGTTACTCGCGCGGCATGAACACTGAAGCTTTCTTT
TRBV10-1	-	TRBD2	TRBJ2-1	CASRIAGGDEQFF	TGCGCCAGCAGGATAGCGGGGGGGGATGAGCAGTTCTTC
TRBV9	-	-	TRBJ1-3	CASSARVDSGNTIYF	TGTGCCAGCAGCGCCCGGGTGGACTCTGGAAACACCATATATTTT
TRBV28	-	TRBD1	TRBJ1-5	CASSPGGSSNQPQHF	TGTGCCAGCAGTCCAGGGGGCTCGAGCAATCAGCCCCAGCATTTT
TRBV5-1	-	-	TRBJ1-2	CASSSQDGNYGYTF	TGCGCCAGCAGCTCACAGGACGGAAACTATGGCTACACCTTC
TRBV7-9	-	-	TRBJ2-7	CASSSPATGRYEQYF	TGTGCCAGCAGCTCGCCGGCGACAGGTCGGTACGAGCAGTACTTC
TRBV7-2	-	-	TRBJ1-6	CASSLGGVASSPLHF	TGTGCCAGCAGCTTAGGGGGGGTGGCGAGTTCACCCCTCCACTTT
TRBV28	-	-	TRBJ1-1	CASTHREWVTEAFF	TGTGCCAGTACCCACAGGGAGTGGGTGACTGAAGCTTTCTTT
TRBV27	few	TRBD1	TRBJ1-1	CASSLTGGKTEAFF	TGTGCCAGCAGTTTGACAGGGGGCAAAACTGAAGCTTTCTTT
TRBV11-3	-	TRBD2	TRBJ2-1	CASSLVLAGGHLSYNEQFF	TGTGCCAGCAGCTTAGTGCTAGCGGGGGGCCACCTATCCTACAATGAGCAGTTCTTC
TRBV27	-	-	TRBJ1-2	CASSFTGLLGYGYTF	TGTGCCAGCAGTTTCACGGGGTTATTGGGCTATGGCTACACCTTC
TRBV10-3	-	TRBD1	TRBJ2-7	CAISAGTGPYEQYF	TGTGCCATCAGTGCTGGGACAGGGCCCTACGAGCAGTACTTC
TRBV28	once	-	TRBJ2-7	CASSPSSFALTYEQYF	TGTGCCAGCAGTCCGAGTTCTTTTGCCCTCACCTACGAGCAGTACTTC
TRBV5-6	few	-	TRBJ2-7	CASSLAQGLQYF	TGTGCCAGCAGCTTGGCCCAGGGACTGCAGTACTTC
TRBV4-3	few	TRBD1	TRBJ1-2	CASSQVEGATGGYTF	TGCGCCAGCAGCCAAGTGGAGGGGGCAACCGGGGGCTACACCTTC
TRBV28	few	TRBD2	TRBJ2-1	CASSRGDYNEQFF	TGTGCCAGCAGCCGGGGGGACTACAATGAGCAGTTCTTC
TRBV5-4	-	TRBD2	TRBJ2-3	CASRPFSGGAVNTQYF	TGTGCCAGCAGGCCATTTAGCGGGGGGGCTGTAAATACGCAGTATTTT
TRBV19	-	-	TRBJ1-5	CASSIAGMNQPQHF	TGTGCCAGTAGTATCGCAGGTATGAATCAGCCCCAGCATTTT
TRBV2	-	TRBD2	TRBJ2-7	CASREGEQYF	TGTGCCAGCCGGGAGGGCGAGCAGTACTTC
TRBV15	few	TRBD1	TRBJ2-2	CATSRGTGEAGELFF	TGTGCCACCAGCAGAGGAACAGGGGAAGCCGGGGAGCTGTTTTTT
TRBV28	-	TRBD1	TRBJ2-3	CASSLSGQGSTDTQYF	TGTGCCAGCAGTTTATCGGGACAGGGTAGTACAGATACGCAGTATTTT
TRBV30	-	TRBD2	TRBJ2-2	CAWRTGTSDTGELFF	TGTGCCTGGAGAACCGGGACTAGCGACACCGGGGAGCTGTTTTTT
TRBV2	-	TRBD1	TRBJ2-7	CASLGAGGLKAYEQYF	TGTGCCAGCCTGGGGGCAGGGGGTCTTAAAGCCTACGAGCAGTACTTC
TRBV21-1	-	-	TRBJ1-2	CASSKAGGTRGYTF	TGTGCCAGCAGCAAAGCAGGAGGGACGAGAGGCTACACCTTC
TRBV7-2	-	TRBD1	TRBJ1-5	CASSFPGTGGSSNQPQHF	TGTGCCAGCAGCTTCCCCGGGACAGGGGGCTCCAGCAATCAGCCCCAGCATTTT
TRBV9	-	TRBD2	TRBJ2-1	CASSGTSGGADNEQFF	TGTGCCAGCAGTGGGACTAGCGGGGGGGCAGACAATGAGCAGTTCTTC
TRBV9	-	TRBD1	TRBJ1-3	CASSVEKDRGYGNTIYF	TGTGCCAGCAGCGTAGAGAAGGACAGGGGATATGGAAACACCATATATTTT
TRBV4-1	-	-	TRBJ2-2	CASSSWEPSTGELFF	TGCGCCAGCAGCTCCTGGGAGCCCTCCACCGGGGAGCTGTTTTTT
TRBV6-5	-	-	TRBJ1-4	CASSYTGGRPNEKLFF	TGTGCCAGCAGTTACACGGGGGGCAGGCCTAATGAAAAACTGTTTTTT
TRBV7-2	few	-	TRBJ1-5	CASSLGLSNQPQHF	TGTGCCAGCAGCTTAGGACTTAGCAATCAGCCCCAGCATTTT
TRBV7-3	-	-	TRBJ1-1	CASSLFESTEAFF	TGTGCCAGCAGCTTATTTGAGAGCACTGAAGCTTTCTTT
TRBV21-1	-	-	TRBJ2-7	CASSNSGLKFREQYF	TGTGCCAGCAGCAATTCAGGGCTAAAATTCAGGGAGCAGTACTTC
TRBV5-1	-	-	TRBJ1-1	CASSLAGGLAEAFF	TGCGCCAGCAGCTTGGCCGGGGGATTGGCTGAAGCTTTCTTT
TRBV27	-	-	TRBJ1-2	CASSPVGLNYGYTF	TGTGCCAGCAGTCCGGTGGGACTGAACTATGGCTACACCTTC
TRBV19	once	-	TRBJ1-6	CASSISSHNNSPLHF	TGTGCCAGTAGTATATCAAGTCACAATAATTCACCCCTCCACTTT
TRBV30	-	-	TRBJ1-2	CAWNTGVNYGYTF	TGTGCCTGGAATACCGGGGTCAACTATGGCTACACCTTC
TRBV11-2	-	TRBD2	TRBJ2-1	CASSLGTSGGWDEQFF	TGTGCCAGCAGCTTAGGGACTAGCGGGGGGTGGGATGAGCAGTTCTTC
TRBV2	-	-	TRBJ2-7	CASRSGREQYF	TGTGCCAGCAGGAGCGGACGCGAGCAGTACTTC